The entry below describes one T cell receptor beta chain. This entry comes from a study of blood T cell repertoires in COVID-19. J was trimmed by 6 bases and V by 2 bases; bases with no gene match: 8. The CDR3 has 16 amino acids. CDR1 is SGHVS, CDR2 FNYEAQ, per germline. Sequencing used immunoSEQ multiplex PCR; TCRdb keeps in-frame clones, though not all of them. The sample shows a few hundred thousand clones, 70% to 90% of them seen only once. The TCR comes from a woman aged 45-65 years who had been exposed to COVID-19. The rearrangement links TRBV7-6 to TRBJ2-1; 9 bases are a match to TRBD1. The specimen sequenced was PBMCs or T cells enriched from blood (not recorded which). The CDR3 loop reads CASSLQGQGRVNEQFF. CDR3 DNA: TGTGCCAGCAGCTTACAGGGACAGGGAAGGGTCAATGAGCAGTTCTTC.